A single TCR beta chain is shown here with its context. The antigen is unknown. This specimen comes from a study of blood T cells in healthy people across ages. Then a second PCR, running roughly 7 to 11 cycles, was carried out with a sample-barcoded 5' primer and a J-beta primer mix. TCRdb itself ran the 5' RACE reads through MiXCR, one entry per CDR3 protein. The table shows about 1.5 million distinct CDR3 sequences, with about 45% occurring only once. Study-wide results and limits: PBMC samples, being unsorted, prevented any conclusive comparison of naive and antigen-experienced cells.

The TCR was taken from a woman under 30 in good health. Specimen: blood.

CDR3 in amino acids: CSARNNKRESVSQPQHF. The CDR3 DNA reads as TGCAGTGCTAGGAACAATAAAAGGGAGTCGGTGAGTCAGCCCCAGCATTTT. This rearrangement joins TRBV20-1 to TRBJ1-5; D gene ambiguous. CDR1 is DFQATT and CDR2 is SNEGSKA in the germline V gene (reference sequence). The CDR3 totals 17 residues. Trimming left V 3 bases short and J 6 bases short, with 24 bases between.